Sequencing of this T cell receptor (beta chain) was carried out in a study of blood T cells in healthy people across ages. Points from the study as a whole: More naive CD4+ cells and higher diversity marked long-lived donors relative to aged donors.

This CDR3 spans 13 amino acids. Regarding this clonotype: Its antigen is not identified.

Next came a second PCR, run for about 6 to 11 cycles, which used a sample-barcoded 5' primer along with a J-beta primer mix. TCRdb analysed the 5' RACE reads with MiXCR anew, one entry per CDR3 protein. The table shows fewer than 800,000 distinct CDR3 sequences, with 32% occurring only once. V and J are TRBV21-1 and TRBJ2-7; TRBD1, the D gene given by the table, was not confirmed from the DNA. TRBV21-1 is a listed pseudogene. Sequencing was carried out using blood. The TCR comes from a woman older than 75 in good health. The CDR3 sequence: CASPRQAPYEQYF. Written as DNA, the CDR3 is TGTGCCAGCCCAAGACAGGCCCCCTACGAGCAGTACTTC.